This is a list of T cell receptor beta chains from one sample in a study of CD8+ T cells in alopecia areata. Sequencing used immunoSEQ multiplex PCR; TCRdb keeps in-frame clones, though not all of them. The table shows 75,000 to 100,000 clones, with around three quarters occurring only once. Specimen: CD8+ T cells sorted from blood, collected at week 44, from a patient treated with tofacitinib. The receptor source for this set is a human donor with alopecia areata. CDR3s include the opening cysteine and the closing phenylalanine or tryptophan. Fields, in order: clone size, D gene, J gene, V gene, CDR3 length, CDR3 protein, CDR3 DNA. The D gene is left open where the match is weak. Some rows mark clone size as missing; the rest say once, few, many or name a class of expanded clone.

clone_size: .; d_call: TRBD2; j_call: TRBJ2-1; v_call: TRBV9; cdr3_length: 16; cdr3_aa: CASSVSGGASYNEQFF; cdr3_nt: TGTGCCAGCAGCGTTAGCGGGGGAGCGTCCTACAATGAGCAGTTCTTC
clone_size: .; d_call: TRBD2; j_call: TRBJ2-1; v_call: TRBV5-1; cdr3_length: 15; cdr3_aa: CASSLSGGLYNEQFF; cdr3_nt: TGCGCCAGCAGCCTCAGCGGGGGGCTCTACAATGAGCAGTTCTTC
clone_size: few; d_call: .; j_call: TRBJ2-3; v_call: TRBV19; cdr3_length: 15; cdr3_aa: CASSIAGRGTDTQYF; cdr3_nt: TGTGCCAGTAGTATAGCGGGCAGGGGCACAGATACGCAGTATTTT
clone_size: .; d_call: .; j_call: TRBJ2-3; v_call: TRBV19; cdr3_length: 15; cdr3_aa: CASSPSGRSTDTQYF; cdr3_nt: TGTGCCAGTAGCCCTTCTGGAAGAAGCACAGATACGCAGTATTTT
clone_size: .; d_call: TRBD1; j_call: TRBJ2-7; v_call: TRBV5-1; cdr3_length: 13; cdr3_aa: CASSGDRAEEQYF; cdr3_nt: TGCGCCAGCAGCGGGGACAGGGCTGAGGAGCAGTACTTC
clone_size: few; d_call: .; j_call: TRBJ1-1; v_call: TRBV7-9; cdr3_length: 13; cdr3_aa: CASSPNPGTEAFF; cdr3_nt: TGTGCCAGCAGTCCAAATCCGGGCACTGAAGCTTTCTTT
clone_size: medium-sized; d_call: .; j_call: TRBJ2-7; v_call: TRBV29-1; cdr3_length: 15; cdr3_aa: CSVETDPGQKPEQYF; cdr3_nt: TGCAGCGTTGAAACGGATCCGGGACAAAAACCCGAGCAGTACTTC
clone_size: .; d_call: TRBD1; j_call: TRBJ1-1; v_call: TRBV15; cdr3_length: 14; cdr3_aa: CATSGRTGGTEAFF; cdr3_nt: TGTGCCACCAGCGGCCGGACAGGGGGCACTGAAGCTTTCTTT
clone_size: .; d_call: .; j_call: TRBJ1-5; v_call: TRBV27; cdr3_length: 17; cdr3_aa: CASRQYGGSGMDQPQHF; cdr3_nt: TGTGCCAGCAGACAATATGGGGGGTCAGGTATGGATCAGCCCCAGCATTTT
clone_size: .; d_call: .; j_call: TRBJ1-1; v_call: TRBV6-6; cdr3_length: 14; cdr3_aa: CASSHTRSSPEAFF; cdr3_nt: TGTGCCAGCAGCCATACTCGATCTTCACCTGAAGCTTTCTTT
clone_size: few; d_call: .; j_call: TRBJ1-1; v_call: TRBV4-3; cdr3_length: 16; cdr3_aa: CASSQDSPGAGTEAFF; cdr3_nt: TGCGCCAGCAGCCAAGATAGCCCGGGGGCAGGCACTGAAGCTTTCTTT
clone_size: few; d_call: .; j_call: TRBJ1-1; v_call: TRBV20-1; cdr3_length: 11; cdr3_aa: CSASRETEAFF; cdr3_nt: TGCAGTGCTAGTAGGGAAACTGAAGCTTTCTTT
clone_size: .; d_call: .; j_call: TRBJ2-6; v_call: TRBV4-3; cdr3_length: 16; cdr3_aa: CASSQDQEGWANVLTF; cdr3_nt: TGCGCCAGCAGCCAAGATCAGGAAGGGTGGGCCAACGTCCTGACTTTC
clone_size: .; d_call: .; j_call: TRBJ2-2; v_call: TRBV7-9; cdr3_length: 12; cdr3_aa: CASSEDTGELFF; cdr3_nt: TGTGCCAGCAGCGAAGACACCGGGGAGCTGTTTTTT
clone_size: once; d_call: .; j_call: TRBJ2-2; v_call: TRBV6-6; cdr3_length: 13; cdr3_aa: CASTTATAGELFF; cdr3_nt: TGTGCCAGCACCACAGCGACGGCGGGGGAGCTGTTTTTT
clone_size: .; d_call: TRBD1; j_call: TRBJ2-3; v_call: TRBV14; cdr3_length: 15; cdr3_aa: CASSHGTASTDTQYF; cdr3_nt: TGTGCCAGCAGCCACGGGACAGCCAGCACAGATACGCAGTATTTT
clone_size: .; d_call: .; j_call: TRBJ2-2; v_call: TRBV7-9; cdr3_length: 14; cdr3_aa: CASSYDWNTGELFF; cdr3_nt: TGTGCCAGCAGCTATGACTGGAACACCGGGGAGCTGTTTTTT
clone_size: .; d_call: .; j_call: TRBJ2-7; v_call: TRBV5-1; cdr3_length: 11; cdr3_aa: CASRGNYEQYF; cdr3_nt: TGCGCCAGCAGGGGAAACTACGAGCAGTACTTC
clone_size: few; d_call: .; j_call: TRBJ2-5; v_call: TRBV10-2; cdr3_length: 16; cdr3_aa: CASSEAGRPFQETQYF; cdr3_nt: TGCGCCAGCAGTGAAGCAGGCAGGCCTTTTCAAGAGACCCAGTACTTC
clone_size: few; d_call: TRBD2; j_call: TRBJ2-7; v_call: TRBV29-1; cdr3_length: 15; cdr3_aa: CSVEDLAGESYEQYF; cdr3_nt: TGCAGCGTTGAAGACCTAGCGGGGGAGTCCTACGAGCAGTACTTC
clone_size: .; d_call: TRBD2; j_call: TRBJ2-7; v_call: TRBV4-3; cdr3_length: 15; cdr3_aa: CASSQDASGSYEQYF; cdr3_nt: TGCGCCAGCAGCCAAGATGCTAGCGGCTCCTACGAGCAGTACTTC
clone_size: many; d_call: .; j_call: TRBJ1-1; v_call: TRBV7-9; cdr3_length: 13; cdr3_aa: CASSLASPKEAFF; cdr3_nt: TGTGCCAGCAGCTTAGCGTCACCGAAAGAAGCTTTCTTT
clone_size: few; d_call: .; j_call: TRBJ2-3; v_call: TRBV30; cdr3_length: 16; cdr3_aa: CAWSDSGSPSTDTQYF; cdr3_nt: TGTGCCTGGAGTGATTCGGGGAGCCCTAGCACAGATACGCAGTATTTT
clone_size: .; d_call: .; j_call: TRBJ2-6; v_call: TRBV7-9; cdr3_length: 16; cdr3_aa: CASSLGRSSGANVLTF; cdr3_nt: TGTGCCAGCAGCTTAGGAAGGAGCTCTGGGGCCAACGTCCTGACTTTC
clone_size: .; d_call: TRBD2; j_call: TRBJ2-2; v_call: TRBV5-1; cdr3_length: 16; cdr3_aa: CASPDLAGWNTGELFF; cdr3_nt: TGCGCCAGCCCTGATCTAGCGGGATGGAACACCGGGGAGCTGTTTTTT
clone_size: .; d_call: .; j_call: TRBJ2-7; v_call: TRBV13; cdr3_length: 12; cdr3_aa: CASSLSRAEQYF; cdr3_nt: TGTGCCAGCAGCTTAAGTAGGGCCGAGCAGTACTTC
clone_size: .; d_call: .; j_call: TRBJ1-5; v_call: TRBV4-3; cdr3_length: 15; cdr3_aa: CASSQNVGGYQPQHF; cdr3_nt: TGCGCCAGCAGCCAAAACGTCGGGGGATATCAGCCCCAGCATTTT
clone_size: .; d_call: TRBD1; j_call: TRBJ1-5; v_call: TRBV9; cdr3_length: 15; cdr3_aa: CASSPTGGRNQPQHF; cdr3_nt: TGTGCCAGCAGCCCTACAGGGGGGAGGAATCAGCCCCAGCATTTT
clone_size: .; d_call: TRBD2; j_call: TRBJ2-1; v_call: TRBV5-1; cdr3_length: 15; cdr3_aa: CASSLATGGYNEQFF; cdr3_nt: TGCGCCAGCAGCTTGGCCACGGGGGGCTACAATGAGCAGTTCTTC
clone_size: .; d_call: TRBD1; j_call: TRBJ1-1; v_call: TRBV30; cdr3_length: 13; cdr3_aa: CASLDRGNTEAFF; cdr3_nt: TGTGCCTCATTAGACAGGGGGAACACTGAAGCTTTCTTT
clone_size: few; d_call: TRBD2; j_call: TRBJ2-1; v_call: TRBV14; cdr3_length: 15; cdr3_aa: CASSQEGAGGLYQFF; cdr3_nt: TGTGCCAGCAGCCAAGAAGGAGCGGGGGGGCTGTATCAGTTCTTC
clone_size: .; d_call: .; j_call: TRBJ1-5; v_call: TRBV2; cdr3_length: 14; cdr3_aa: CASSQGAGNQPQHF; cdr3_nt: TGTGCCAGCAGTCAAGGCGCCGGCAATCAGCCCCAGCATTTT
clone_size: few; d_call: .; j_call: TRBJ1-1; v_call: TRBV6-5; cdr3_length: 14; cdr3_aa: CASSGMGGYTEAFF; cdr3_nt: TGTGCCAGCAGTGGTATGGGGGGCTACACTGAAGCTTTCTTT
clone_size: .; d_call: .; j_call: TRBJ1-1; v_call: TRBV9; cdr3_length: 13; cdr3_aa: CASAPGANTEAFF; cdr3_nt: TGTGCCAGCGCCCCAGGGGCGAACACTGAAGCTTTCTTT
clone_size: .; d_call: .; j_call: TRBJ2-1; v_call: TRBV14; cdr3_length: 13; cdr3_aa: CASSQGGYNEQFF; cdr3_nt: TGTGCCAGCAGCCAAGGGGGATACAATGAGCAGTTCTTC
clone_size: .; d_call: TRBD1; j_call: TRBJ1-2; v_call: TRBV28; cdr3_length: 15; cdr3_aa: CASSPNRGSYYGYTF; cdr3_nt: TGTGCCAGCAGTCCGAACAGGGGATCTTACTATGGCTACACCTTC
clone_size: .; d_call: TRBD2; j_call: TRBJ2-5; v_call: TRBV29-1; cdr3_length: 14; cdr3_aa: CSGRPGLAGETQYF; cdr3_nt: TGCAGCGGGAGACCGGGACTAGCGGGGGAGACCCAGTACTTC
clone_size: .; d_call: TRBD2; j_call: TRBJ2-3; v_call: TRBV7-2; cdr3_length: 19; cdr3_aa: CASSLKTPFRTSGGNTQYF; cdr3_nt: TGTGCCAGCAGCTTAAAAACCCCCTTTCGGACTAGCGGGGGTAATACGCAGTATTTT
clone_size: .; d_call: .; j_call: TRBJ1-2; v_call: TRBV25-1; cdr3_length: 14; cdr3_aa: CASSEERSDRRYTF; cdr3_nt: TGTGCCAGCAGTGAGGAGAGGTCCGACCGTAGATACACCTTC
clone_size: .; d_call: TRBD1; j_call: TRBJ1-2; v_call: TRBV5-4; cdr3_length: 13; cdr3_aa: CASRTGSNYGYTF; cdr3_nt: TGTGCCAGCAGGACAGGGTCCAACTATGGCTACACCTTC
clone_size: .; d_call: TRBD1; j_call: TRBJ2-1; v_call: TRBV5-3; cdr3_length: 14; cdr3_aa: CARSPHTGEREQFF; cdr3_nt: TGTGCCAGAAGCCCGCATACAGGGGAGAGGGAGCAGTTCTTC
clone_size: .; d_call: TRBD2; j_call: TRBJ2-2; v_call: TRBV29-1; cdr3_length: 14; cdr3_aa: CSHVGLAGAGELFF; cdr3_nt: TGCAGCCATGTAGGGCTAGCGGGTGCCGGGGAGCTGTTTTTT
clone_size: .; d_call: .; j_call: TRBJ2-7; v_call: TRBV19; cdr3_length: 13; cdr3_aa: CASKEGSTYEQYF; cdr3_nt: TGTGCCAGTAAAGAGGGCAGTACCTACGAGCAGTACTTC
clone_size: .; d_call: .; j_call: TRBJ1-1; v_call: TRBV29-1; cdr3_length: 11; cdr3_aa: CSVGTNTEAFF; cdr3_nt: TGCAGCGTTGGGACGAACACTGAAGCTTTCTTT